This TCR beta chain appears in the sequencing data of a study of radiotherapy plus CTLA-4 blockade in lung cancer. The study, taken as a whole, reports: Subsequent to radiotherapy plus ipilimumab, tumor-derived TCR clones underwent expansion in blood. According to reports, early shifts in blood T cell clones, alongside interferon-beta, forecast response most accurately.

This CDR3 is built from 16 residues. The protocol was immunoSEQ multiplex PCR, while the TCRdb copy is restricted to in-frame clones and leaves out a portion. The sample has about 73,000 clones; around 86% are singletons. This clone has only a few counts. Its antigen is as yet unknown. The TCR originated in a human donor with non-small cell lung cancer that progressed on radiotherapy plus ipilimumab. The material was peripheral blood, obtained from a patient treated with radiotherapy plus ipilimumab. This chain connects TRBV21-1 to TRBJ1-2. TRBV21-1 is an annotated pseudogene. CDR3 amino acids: CASSKPGMGGGYGYTF. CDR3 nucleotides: TGTGCCAGCAGCAAACCCGGGATGGGGGGTGGCTATGGCTACACCTTC.